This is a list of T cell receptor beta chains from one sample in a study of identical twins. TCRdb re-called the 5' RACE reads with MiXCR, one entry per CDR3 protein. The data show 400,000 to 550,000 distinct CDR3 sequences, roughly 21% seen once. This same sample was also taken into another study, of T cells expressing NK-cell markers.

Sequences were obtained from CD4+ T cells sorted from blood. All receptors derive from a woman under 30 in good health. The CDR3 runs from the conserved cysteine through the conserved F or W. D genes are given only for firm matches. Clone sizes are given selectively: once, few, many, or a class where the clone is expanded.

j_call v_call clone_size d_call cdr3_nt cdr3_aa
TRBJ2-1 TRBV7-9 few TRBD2 TGTGCCAGCAGCCCCGGTCGGACTAGCGGCTATGAGCAGTTCTTC CASSPGRTSGYEQFF
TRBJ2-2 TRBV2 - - TGTGCCAGCAGTCCTACTAGGAGTGGGTCCGGGGAGCTGTTTTTT CASSPTRSGSGELFF
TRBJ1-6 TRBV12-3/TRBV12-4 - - TGTGCCAGCAGTTCGACAGGAACTAATTCACCCCTCCACTTT CASSSTGTNSPLHF
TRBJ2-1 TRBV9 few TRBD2 TGTGCCAGCGGGGGGGTCGGAGAGCAGTTCTTC CASGGVGEQFF
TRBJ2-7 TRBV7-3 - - TGTGCCAGCAGCTTACACAGGGAGGCCGAGCAGTACTTC CASSLHREAEQYF
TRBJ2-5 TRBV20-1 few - TGCAGTGCTCGTACTTTCCAGGACCAAGAGACCCAGTACTTC CSARTFQDQETQYF
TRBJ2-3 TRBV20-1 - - TGCAGTGCTAGCTCTTACCCTCCAGATACGCAGTATTTT CSASSYPPDTQYF
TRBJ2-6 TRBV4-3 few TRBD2 TGCGCCAGCAGCCAGTCGACTAGCGCAATCTCTGGGGCCAACGTCCTGACTTTC CASSQSTSAISGANVLTF
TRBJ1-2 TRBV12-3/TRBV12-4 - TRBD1 TGTGCCAGCAGTTCCGGGGACAGGGGAGGCTATGGCTACACCTTC CASSSGDRGGYGYTF
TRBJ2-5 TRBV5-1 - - TGCGCCAGCAGCTTGGTGGTGACGGCAGGGCAAGTAAGGACCCAGTACTTC CASSLVVTAGQVRTQYF
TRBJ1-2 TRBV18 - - TGTGCCAGCTCACCTAGCACCAATATCGCAGGCGACGGGGGCTATGGCTACACCTTC CASSPSTNIAGDGGYGYTF
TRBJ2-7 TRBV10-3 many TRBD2 TGTGCCATCAGACTAGCGGGAGCCGGTTCGCAGTACTTC CAIRLAGAGSQYF
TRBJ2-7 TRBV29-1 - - TGCAGCGTTGAGGTAGTCTACAACTCCTACGAGCAGTACTTC CSVEVVYNSYEQYF
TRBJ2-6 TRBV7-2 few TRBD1 TGTGCCAGCAGCCCCGGACAGGGACCCGTCCTGACTTTC CASSPGQGPVLTF
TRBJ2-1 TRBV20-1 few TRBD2 TGCAGTGCTAGGGGACTAGCGGGAGTGGGGGATGAGCAGTTCTTC CSARGLAGVGDEQFF
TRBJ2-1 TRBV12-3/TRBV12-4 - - TGTGCCAGCAGTTCCAGGGTGTGGGGGGCCAATGAGCAGTTCTTC CASSSRVWGANEQFF
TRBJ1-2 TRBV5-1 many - TGCGCCAGCAGCTTGGACTCCCCAGGGTACGGCTACACCTTC CASSLDSPGYGYTF
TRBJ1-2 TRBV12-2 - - TGTGCAAGTCGCAAGGCTCTCCCCCGCAGGCGTAACTATGGCTACACCTTC CASRKALPRRRNYGYTF
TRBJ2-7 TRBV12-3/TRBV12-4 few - TGTGCCAGCAGTTTAAACGCCCGGGGCTCGTACGAGCAGTACTTC CASSLNARGSYEQYF
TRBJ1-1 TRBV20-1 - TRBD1 TGCAGTGCGCCCGACAGGGGGACTGAAGCTTTCTTT CSAPDRGTEAFF
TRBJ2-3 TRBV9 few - TGTGCCAGCAGCGTAAGGGGGTCGGGAACCACAGATACGCAGTATTTT CASSVRGSGTTDTQYF
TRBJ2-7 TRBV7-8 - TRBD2 TGTGCCAGCAGCTTAGCCCCGGGAGGGACCTACGAGCAGTACTTC CASSLAPGGTYEQYF
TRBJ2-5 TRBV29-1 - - TGCAGCGGGACCTCGCGCGTGGCGGGGGAGACCCAGTACTTC CSGTSRVAGETQYF
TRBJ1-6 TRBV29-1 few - TGCAGCGTGGCCCTCGGGCAGGGTAATTCACCCCTCCACTTT CSVALGQGNSPLHF
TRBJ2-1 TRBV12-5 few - TGTGCTAGTGGCCCCTCGAAGAGTCATGAGCAGTTCTTC CASGPSKSHEQFF
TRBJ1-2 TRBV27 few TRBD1 TGTGCCAGCAGTTTCCGGACAGGGGGAACCTATGGCTACACCTTC CASSFRTGGTYGYTF
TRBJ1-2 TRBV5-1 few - TGCGCCAGCAGCTTGGAATGGTCGAGTGGCTACACCTTC CASSLEWSSGYTF
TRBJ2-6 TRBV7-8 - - TGTGCCAGCAGCTTTTTATTGACCCCCCCCAAAGGCCTGACTTTC CASSFLLTPPKGLTF
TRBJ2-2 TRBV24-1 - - TGTGCCACCTGGGCCGGGGAGCTGTTTTTT CATWAGELFF
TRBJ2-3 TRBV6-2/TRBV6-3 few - TGTGCCAGCAGAAAGCCAGCGGTCGGAGGCGGAGATACGCAGTATTTT CASRKPAVGGGDTQYF
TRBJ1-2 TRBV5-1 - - TGCGCCAGCAGCTTGGGGCAGATAAACTATGGCTACACCTTC CASSLGQINYGYTF
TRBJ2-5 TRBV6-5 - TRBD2 TGTGCCAGCAGTTACTCGGCGGGAGCCCTCCAAGAGACCCAGTACTTC CASSYSAGALQETQYF
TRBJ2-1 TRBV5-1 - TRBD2 TGCGCCAGCAGACTAGCGGGGGGCTGGAGAGATGAGCAGTTCTTC CASRLAGGWRDEQFF
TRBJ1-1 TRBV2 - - TGTGCCAGCAACGGACTCCCTATGAACACTGAAGCTTTCTTT CASNGLPMNTEAFF
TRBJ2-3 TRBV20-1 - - TGCAGTGCTACCCGGAGACCCGATACGCAGTATTTT CSATRRPDTQYF
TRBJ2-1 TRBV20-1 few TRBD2 TGCAGTGCAAGTAGCGGGAGGGCCTCGAATGAGCAGTTCTTC CSASSGRASNEQFF